The 3 T cell receptor beta chains in this list originate from one sample, sequenced in a study of shared clonotypes between healthy human individuals. Assay: immunoSEQ multiplex PCR; the TCRdb copy retains only in-frame clones and omits some. The top ten hold 30% to 35% of the sample, which has about 690,000 clones, 90% seen once. The sample comprised memory CD8+ T cells from PBMCs. Subset: CD45RO+ cells pooled with CCR7-negative TemRA cells. All receptors derive from a man aged 18 to 29 in good health. Some clones in this sample may be carry-over from other donors' samples.

This chain joins TRBV27 and TRBJ1-5; maybe TRBD1 (5 bases). The CDR3 is made up of 15 amino acids. V lost 5 bases to trimming and J lost 9 bases, with 20 bases between them. The germline V gene encodes CDR1 MNHEY and CDR2 SMNVEV (reference sequence). Written as DNA, the CDR3 is TGTGCCAGCAGTCAAGGGGACCCATCGCGAGGGCCCCAGCATTTT. Its translation is CASSQGDPSRGPQHF.

J is TRBJ2-3 and V is TRBV28, with D possibly matching TRBD1 (5 bases). The V end was cut by 5 bases, the J end by 1 base, with 16 bases between. The CDR3 totals 16 residues. Per the germline V gene, CDR1 is MDHEN and CDR2 is SYDVKM. The CDR3 DNA reads TGTGCCAGCAGTGATACGCACAGCAGGGGCACAGATACGCAGTATTTT. Translated: CASSDTHSRGTDTQYF. Full variable domain (remainder filled in from reference TRBV28 and TRBJ2-3): DVKVTQSSRYLVKRTGEKVFLECVQDMDHENMFWYRQDPGLGLRLIYFSYDVKMKEKGDIPEGYSVSREKKERFSLILESASTNQTSMYLCASSDTHSRGTDTQYFGPGTRLTVL.

The chain is built from TRBV27 and TRBJ1-1, with a weak D call TRBD1 (5 bases). Looked up from germline, CDR1 is MNHEY and CDR2 is SMNVEV (reference sequence). This CDR3 region has 14 residues. Trimming cost V 1 base and J 2 bases, with 8 bases left between them. In nucleotides, the CDR3 is TGTGCCAGCAGTTTATGGCAGGGTAACACTGAAGCTTTCTTT. This codes for CASSLWQGNTEAFF.